The rows below give T cell receptor beta chains drawn from one sample of a study of human thymus T cells. Sequencing was performed with immunoSEQ multiplex PCR; in TCRdb, only in-frame clones are kept and a portion is missing. The profile shows tens of thousands of clones, 85% to 95% of them singletons. The sequenced material came from thymus tissue. These receptors originate from a girl under two years old with a congenital heart defect but otherwise immunologically healthy. Each CDR3 is given with its conserved first and last residue. The order of the fields is V gene, clone size, D gene, J gene, CDR3 protein, CDR3 DNA. The D gene is left open where the match is weak. Clone size, where shown, is once, few, many, or a class for clones that have expanded.

>TRBV28|.|.|TRBJ2-1
CASSPLAPHNEQFF
TGTGCCAGCAGTCCACTAGCTCCCCACAATGAGCAGTTCTTC
>TRBV19|once|.|TRBJ1-2
CASSNLGEGYGYTF
TGTGCCAGTAGTAACCTGGGGGAGGGCTATGGCTACACCTTC
>TRBV30|once|.|TRBJ2-1
CAWDERSSYNEQFF
TGTGCCTGGGACGAGCGGAGCTCCTACAATGAGCAGTTCTTC
>TRBV10-2|.|TRBD2|TRBJ2-4
CASSEGLAGGIKNIQYF
TGCGCCAGCAGTGAGGGGTTAGCGGGAGGGATAAAAAACATTCAGTACTTC
>TRBV6-1|once|.|TRBJ1-5
CASIGAINQPQHF
TGTGCCAGCATAGGGGCAATCAATCAGCCCCAGCATTTT
>TRBV27|.|TRBD2|TRBJ2-7
CASSFRSGESHYEQYF
TGTGCCAGCAGTTTCAGGAGCGGGGAGTCCCACTACGAGCAGTACTTC
>TRBV9|.|TRBD2|TRBJ2-1
CASSVASGYFNEQFF
TGTGCCAGCAGCGTAGCTAGCGGTTATTTTAATGAGCAGTTCTTC
>TRBV7-9|once|.|TRBJ2-1
CASSSPYNEQFF
TGTGCCAGCAGCTCACCCTACAATGAGCAGTTCTTC
>TRBV29-1|once|.|TRBJ1-1
CSVVDSNTEAFF
TGCAGCGTTGTTGACAGTAACACTGAAGCTTTCTTT
>TRBV9|once|.|TRBJ2-3
CASSVDGPSTDTQYF
TGTGCCAGCAGCGTAGACGGGCCGAGCACAGATACGCAGTATTTT
>TRBV27|.|.|TRBJ1-3
CASSQKASGNTIYF
TGTGCCAGCAGTCAAAAAGCCTCTGGAAACACCATATATTTT
>TRBV4-1|.|.|TRBJ1-2
CASSQSRGRPANYGYTF
TGCGCCAGCAGCCAATCCCGGGGGCGTCCAGCTAACTATGGCTACACCTTC
>TRBV11-3|.|.|TRBJ1-2
CASSLVGNYGYTF
TGTGCCAGCAGCCTGGTCGGCAACTATGGCTACACCTTC
>TRBV15|.|TRBD2|TRBJ2-1
CATSKWTSGMDAEQFF
TGTGCCACCAGCAAATGGACTAGCGGGATGGATGCTGAGCAGTTCTTC
>TRBV7-9|.|.|TRBJ2-7
CASSLDPGYEQYF
TGTGCCAGCAGCTTAGATCCGGGTTACGAGCAGTACTTC
>TRBV5-1|.|TRBD1|TRBJ2-7
CASRYVIGDRGRTYEQYF
TGCGCCAGCAGATATGTGATTGGGGACAGGGGGCGAACCTACGAGCAGTACTTC
>TRBV7-2|.|TRBD1|TRBJ1-6
CASSWRDRGSPLHF
TGTGCCAGCAGCTGGCGGGACAGAGGTTCACCCCTCCACTTT
>TRBV7-6|once|.|TRBJ2-5
CASSQRQAQETQYF
TGTGCCAGCAGCCAGAGACAAGCACAAGAGACCCAGTACTTC
>TRBV4-2|few|.|TRBJ1-2
CASSQGRGSNYGYTF
TGTGCCAGCAGCCAGGGACGGGGCTCAAACTATGGCTACACCTTC
>TRBV6-1|once|TRBD1|TRBJ1-5
CASSRDRVNQPQHF
TGTGCCAGCAGTCGGGACAGGGTGAATCAGCCCCAGCATTTT